This entry lists 5 T cell receptor beta chains sequenced from one sample in a study of shared clonotypes between healthy human individuals. TCRdb's table, derived via immunoSEQ multiplex PCR, lists solely in-frame clones and lacks some. Of roughly 2.2 million clones listed, approximately 93% are singletons. The sequenced sample consisted of naive CD4+ T cells from PBMCs. Subset denoted: CD45RA+ positively selected. The receptors stem from a man aged 18 to 30 in good health. Some clones in this sample may be carry-over from other donors' samples.

Notes on this clone: The sample carries other DNA sequences with the same CDR3. The gene calls are TRBV28 and TRBJ1-2; the match to TRBD1 covers 9 bases. The junction had 3 bases not matched to a gene; V was cut back by 5 bases and J by 2 bases. Germline V gives CDR1 MDHEN, CDR2 SYDVKM. The CDR3 has 14 residues. The CDR3 DNA sequence: TGTGCCAGCAGTCGAGGACAGGGGAACTATGGCTACACCTTC. Translating gives CASSRGQGNYGYTF.

The chain employs TRBV19 and TRBJ1-1; possibly TRBD1 for D (5 bases). V lost 4 bases to trimming and J lost 5 bases, with 17 bases between them. Germline V gene data show CDR1 as LNHDA and CDR2 as SQIVND (reference sequence). The CDR3 sequence is 15 residues long. The CDR3 region is CASSRGREAGTEAFF. The CDR3 DNA is TGTGCCAGTAGTAGGGGCAGGGAGGCCGGGACTGAAGCTTTCTTT.

The rearrangement uses TRBV6-1 and TRBJ2-2; maybe TRBD1 (5 bases). Trimming pared 6 bases from V and 5 bases from J, leaving 7 bases between. The CDR3 has 12 residues. Looked up from germline, CDR1 is MNHNS and CDR2 is SASEGT. CDR3 sequence reads: CASRGQTGELFF. The CDR3 DNA is TGTGCCAGCAGGGGGCAAACCGGGGAGCTGTTTTTT.

The chain joins TRBV10-3 to TRBJ1-2, with a weak D call TRBD1 (6 bases). Germline loops: CDR1 ENHRY, CDR2 SYGVKD. Trimming cost V 3 bases and J 6 bases, with 14 bases left between them. The CDR3 length is 14 residues. The CDR3 DNA reads TGTGCCATCAGTGACAAAGCAGGGGCTCATGGCTACACCTTC. Amino acids: CAISDKAGAHGYTF.

The rearrangement joins TRBV28 to TRBJ2-7; 7 positions agree with TRBD2. J lost 6 bases, V lost 8 bases, and 13 bases had no gene match. CDR1 is MDHEN and CDR2 is SYDVKM in the germline V gene. The CDR3 loop spans 14 amino acids. The CDR3 region has the DNA TGTGCCAGCTTCGGTCCGGGGGGTTTTCCCGAGCAGTACTTC. Translation gives CASFGPGGFPEQYF.